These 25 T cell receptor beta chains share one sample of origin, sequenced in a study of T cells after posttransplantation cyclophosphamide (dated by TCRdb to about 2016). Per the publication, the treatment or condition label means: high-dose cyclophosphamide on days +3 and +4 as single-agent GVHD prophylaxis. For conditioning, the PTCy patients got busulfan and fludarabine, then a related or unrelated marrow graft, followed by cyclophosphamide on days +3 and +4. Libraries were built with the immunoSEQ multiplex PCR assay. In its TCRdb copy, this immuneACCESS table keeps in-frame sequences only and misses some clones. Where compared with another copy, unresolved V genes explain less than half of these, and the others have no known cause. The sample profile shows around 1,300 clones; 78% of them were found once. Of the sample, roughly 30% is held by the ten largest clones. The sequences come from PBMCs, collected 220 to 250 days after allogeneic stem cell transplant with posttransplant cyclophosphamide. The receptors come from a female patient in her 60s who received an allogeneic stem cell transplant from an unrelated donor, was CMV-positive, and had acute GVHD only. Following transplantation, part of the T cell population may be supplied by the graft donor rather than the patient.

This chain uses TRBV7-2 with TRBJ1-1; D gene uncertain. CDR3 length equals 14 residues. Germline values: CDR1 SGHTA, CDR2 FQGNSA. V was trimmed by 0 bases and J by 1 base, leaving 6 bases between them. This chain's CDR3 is CASSLAGRNTEAFF. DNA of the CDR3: TGTGCCAGCAGCTTAGCAGGGAGGAACACTGAAGCTTTCTTT.

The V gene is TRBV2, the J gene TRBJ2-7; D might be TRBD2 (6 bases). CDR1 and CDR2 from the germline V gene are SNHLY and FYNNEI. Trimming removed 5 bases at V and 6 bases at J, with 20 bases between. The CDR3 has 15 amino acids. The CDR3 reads CASSPDTAMGGEQYF. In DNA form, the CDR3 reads TGTGCCAGCAGTCCAGACACTGCGATGGGAGGCGAGCAGTACTTC.

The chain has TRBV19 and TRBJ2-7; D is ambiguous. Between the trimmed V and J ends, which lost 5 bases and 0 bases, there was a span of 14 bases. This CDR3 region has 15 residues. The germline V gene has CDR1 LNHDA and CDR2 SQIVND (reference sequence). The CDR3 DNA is TGTGCCAGTAGTCCCCGGTCAGGCTTCTCCTACGAGCAGTACTTC. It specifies CASSPRSGFSYEQYF.

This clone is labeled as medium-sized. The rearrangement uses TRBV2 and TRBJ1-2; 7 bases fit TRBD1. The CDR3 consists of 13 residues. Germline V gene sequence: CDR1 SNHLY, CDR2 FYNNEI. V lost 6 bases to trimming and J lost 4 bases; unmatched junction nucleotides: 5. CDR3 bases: TGTGCCAGCAGGGACAGGTCTACCTATGGCTACACCTTC. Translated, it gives CASRDRSTYGYTF.

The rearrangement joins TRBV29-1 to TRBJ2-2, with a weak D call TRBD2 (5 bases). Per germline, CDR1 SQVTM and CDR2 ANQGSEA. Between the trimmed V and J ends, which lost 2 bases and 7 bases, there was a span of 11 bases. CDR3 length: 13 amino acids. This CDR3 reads CSVESGGHGELFF. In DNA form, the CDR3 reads TGCAGCGTTGAAAGTGGCGGGCACGGGGAGCTGTTTTTT.

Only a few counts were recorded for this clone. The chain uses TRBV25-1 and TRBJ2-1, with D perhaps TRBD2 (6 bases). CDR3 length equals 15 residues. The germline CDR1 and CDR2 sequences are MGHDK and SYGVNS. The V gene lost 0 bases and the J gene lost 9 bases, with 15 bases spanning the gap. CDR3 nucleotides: TGTGCCAGCAGTGAATATGGTGGGACTGATGTTGAGCAGTTCTTC. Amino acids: CASSEYGGTDVEQFF.

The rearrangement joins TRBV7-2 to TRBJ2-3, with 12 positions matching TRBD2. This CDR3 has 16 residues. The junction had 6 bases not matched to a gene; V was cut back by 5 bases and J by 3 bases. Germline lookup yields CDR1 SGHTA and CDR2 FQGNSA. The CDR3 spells CASSTRTSGKTDTQYF. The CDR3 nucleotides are TGTGCCAGCAGCACACGGACTAGCGGGAAAACAGATACGCAGTATTTT.

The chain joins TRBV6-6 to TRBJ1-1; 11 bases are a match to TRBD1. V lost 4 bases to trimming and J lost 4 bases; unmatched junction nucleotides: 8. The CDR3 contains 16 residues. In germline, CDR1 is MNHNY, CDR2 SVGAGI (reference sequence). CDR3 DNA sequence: TGTGCCAGCAGTTCCGGACAGGGGGCCTTGGGCACTGAAGCTTTCTTT. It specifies CASSSGQGALGTEAFF.

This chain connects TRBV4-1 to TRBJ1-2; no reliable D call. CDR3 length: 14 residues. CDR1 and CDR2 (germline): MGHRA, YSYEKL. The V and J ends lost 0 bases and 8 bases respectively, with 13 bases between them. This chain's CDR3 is CASSQDLGSGGYTF. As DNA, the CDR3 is TGCGCCAGCAGCCAAGACCTTGGGTCCGGGGGCTACACCTTC.

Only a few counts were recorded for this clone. CDR3 protein: CASRSGFPYEQYF. CDR3 nucleotides: TGTGCCAGCAGGAGCGGTTTTCCCTACGAGCAGTACTTC. This chain links TRBV7-2 with TRBJ2-7; weak D call: TRBD2 (5 bases). Germline-derived CDR1 and CDR2 are SGHTA and FQGNSA. The CDR3 length is 13 residues. The ends were cut back, 6 bases at V and 2 bases at J, with 11 bases in the middle.

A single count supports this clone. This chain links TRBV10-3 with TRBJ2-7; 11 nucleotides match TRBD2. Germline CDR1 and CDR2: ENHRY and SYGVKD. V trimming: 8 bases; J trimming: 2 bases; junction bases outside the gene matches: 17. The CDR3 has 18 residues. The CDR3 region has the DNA TGTGCCATCCTAACGTGGGCTAGCGGGAGGAACAAGACCTACGAGCAGTACTTC. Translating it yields CAILTWASGRNKTYEQYF.

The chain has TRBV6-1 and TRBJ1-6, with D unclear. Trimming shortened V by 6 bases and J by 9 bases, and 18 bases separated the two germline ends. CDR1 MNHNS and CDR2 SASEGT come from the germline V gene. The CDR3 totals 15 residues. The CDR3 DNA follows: TGTGCCAGCAGGGAGGGAGGGAACCCGAGTTCACCCCTCCACTTT. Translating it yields CASREGGNPSSPLHF.

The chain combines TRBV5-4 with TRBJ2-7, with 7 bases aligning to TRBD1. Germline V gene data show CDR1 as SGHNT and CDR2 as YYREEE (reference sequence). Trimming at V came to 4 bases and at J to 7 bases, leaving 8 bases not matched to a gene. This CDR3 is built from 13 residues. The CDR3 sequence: CASSTDRVGEQYF. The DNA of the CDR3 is TGTGCCAGCAGCACCGACAGGGTCGGAGAGCAGTACTTC.

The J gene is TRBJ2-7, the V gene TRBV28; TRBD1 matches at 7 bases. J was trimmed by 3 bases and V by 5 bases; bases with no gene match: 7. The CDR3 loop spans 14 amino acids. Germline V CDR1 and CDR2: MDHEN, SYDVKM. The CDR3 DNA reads TGTGCCAGCAGTCGGGGACAGCCACACTACGAGCAGTACTTC. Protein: CASSRGQPHYEQYF.

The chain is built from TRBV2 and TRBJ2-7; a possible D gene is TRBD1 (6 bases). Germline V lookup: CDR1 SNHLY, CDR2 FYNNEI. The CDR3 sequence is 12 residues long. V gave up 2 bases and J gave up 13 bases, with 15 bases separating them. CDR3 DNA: TGTGCCAGCAGTGAAAGGACAGCCCTTTATTACTTC. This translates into CASSERTALYYF.

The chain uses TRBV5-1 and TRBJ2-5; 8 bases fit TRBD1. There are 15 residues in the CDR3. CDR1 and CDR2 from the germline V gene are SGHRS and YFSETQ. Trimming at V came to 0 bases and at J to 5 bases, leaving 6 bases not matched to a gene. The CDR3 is CASSLGTGRWETQYF. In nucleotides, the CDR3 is TGCGCCAGCAGCTTGGGGACAGGGCGGTGGGAGACCCAGTACTTC.

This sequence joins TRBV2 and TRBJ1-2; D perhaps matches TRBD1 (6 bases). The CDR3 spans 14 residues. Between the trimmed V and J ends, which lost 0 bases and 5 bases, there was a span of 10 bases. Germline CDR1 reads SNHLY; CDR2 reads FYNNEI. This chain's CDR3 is CASSEAGRGYGYTF. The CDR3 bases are TGTGCCAGCAGTGAAGCGGGCAGGGGTTATGGCTACACCTTC.

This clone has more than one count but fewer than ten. The CDR3 reads CASSESGGVGNQPQHF. The CDR3 nucleotides are TGTGCCAGCAGTGAAAGTGGGGGCGTAGGCAATCAGCCCCAGCATTTT. The V and J genes are TRBV25-1 and TRBJ1-5, with D possibly matching TRBD1 (6 bases). The CDR3 spans 16 residues. V lost 2 bases, J lost 2 bases, and 13 bases lay in between. Germline CDR1 is MGHDK and CDR2 is SYGVNS.

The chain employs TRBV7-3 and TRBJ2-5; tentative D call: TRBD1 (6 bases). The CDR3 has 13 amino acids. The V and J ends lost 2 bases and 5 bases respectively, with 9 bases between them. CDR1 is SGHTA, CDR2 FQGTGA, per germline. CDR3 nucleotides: TGTGCCAGCAGCTTAGGACAGCGGGAGACCCAGTACTTC. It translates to CASSLGQRETQYF.

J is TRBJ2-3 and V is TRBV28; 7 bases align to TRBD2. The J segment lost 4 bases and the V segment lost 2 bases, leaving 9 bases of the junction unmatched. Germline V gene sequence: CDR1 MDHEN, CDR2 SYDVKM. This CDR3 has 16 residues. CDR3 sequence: CASSLVAGAVADTQYF. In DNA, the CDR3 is TGTGCCAGCAGTTTAGTGGCGGGAGCGGTCGCAGATACGCAGTATTTT.

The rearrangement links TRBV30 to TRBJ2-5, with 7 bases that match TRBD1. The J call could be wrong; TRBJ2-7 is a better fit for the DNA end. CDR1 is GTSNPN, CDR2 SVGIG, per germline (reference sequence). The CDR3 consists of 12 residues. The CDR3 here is CAWTKGAYEQYF. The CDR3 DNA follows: TGTGCCTGGACGAAGGGGGCTTACGAGCAGTACTTC.

CDR3 DNA sequence: TGTGCCAGCAGCTATCGGACCCCGGGACTAGCGTTAAATGAGCAGTTCTTC. Translation: CASSYRTPGLALNEQFF. The chain joins TRBV7-8 to TRBJ2-1; 10 bases align to TRBD2. This CDR3 is 17 amino acids long. The V gene's germline CDR1 is SGHVS and CDR2 FQNEAQ. V lost 4 bases, J lost 7 bases, and 13 bases stayed unmatched. Combining the CDR3 with reference TRBV7-8 and TRBJ2-1 gives the whole variable domain GAGVSQSPRYKVAKRGQDVALRCDPISGHVSLFWYQQALGQGPEFLTYFQNEAQLDKSGLPSDRFFAERPEGSVSTLKIQRTQQEDSAVYLCASSYRTPGLALNEQFFGPGTRLTVL.

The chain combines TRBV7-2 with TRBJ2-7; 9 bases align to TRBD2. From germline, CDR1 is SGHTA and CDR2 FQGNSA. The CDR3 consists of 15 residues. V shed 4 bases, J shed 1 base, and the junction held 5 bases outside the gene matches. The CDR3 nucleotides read TGTGCCAGCAGCTCCCAAGCGGGGGGATCCTACGAGCAGTACTTC. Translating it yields CASSSQAGGSYEQYF.

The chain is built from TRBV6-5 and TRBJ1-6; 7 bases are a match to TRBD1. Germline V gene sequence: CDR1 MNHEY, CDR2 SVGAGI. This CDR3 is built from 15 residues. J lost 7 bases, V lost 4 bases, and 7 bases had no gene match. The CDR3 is CASSFSGTANSPLHF. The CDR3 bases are TGTGCCAGCAGTTTCTCTGGGACAGCAAATTCACCCCTCCACTTT.

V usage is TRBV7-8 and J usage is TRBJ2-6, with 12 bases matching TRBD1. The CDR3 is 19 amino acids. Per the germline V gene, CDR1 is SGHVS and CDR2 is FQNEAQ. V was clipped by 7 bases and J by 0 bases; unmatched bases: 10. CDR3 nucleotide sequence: TGTGCCAGCAACCGTCGGGACAGGGGGCTAAACTCTGGGGCCAACGTCCTGACTTTC. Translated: CASNRRDRGLNSGANVLTF.